The TCR beta chain under discussion was sequenced for a study of long-term antiretroviral therapy in people with HIV. It was version v3.0 of the immunoSEQ assay that was run at survey level. Sequencing had a target that covered 40,000-50,000 T-cell genomes per sample. The assay was immunoSEQ multiplex PCR, and TCRdb's table has in-frame clones only and misses some. The sample holds 17,000 or so clones, roughly 90% seen once. Per germline, CDR1 SGHTA and CDR2 FQGTGA. V was trimmed by 2 bases and J by 3 bases, leaving 14 bases between them. The CDR3 length is 16 residues. The receptor was isolated from a man aged 55 to 70 with HIV. Sequencing used unsorted PBMCs, obtained 0.3 years after starting antiretroviral therapy. The V and J genes are TRBV7-3 and TRBJ2-1; D perhaps matches TRBD1 (6 bases). The CDR3 region is CASSLGQGRGYNEQFF. The CDR3 DNA reads as TGTGCCAGCAGCTTAGGTCAGGGCAGGGGCTACAATGAGCAGTTCTTC.